This T cell receptor (beta chain) is drawn from a study of beta chain features in type 1 diabetes (dated by TCRdb to the late 2010s). Study-level background: Patients and healthy donors did not differ in mean age, gender distribution, total cell number or subset yield. Whereas all 30 or so donors provided naive and central memory subsets, regulatory and stem cell-like memory subsets were isolated from just 8 patients and roughly 8 healthy donors. In the study, recently diagnosed type 1 diabetes patients and matched healthy donors were compared on the TCRB repertoires of their sorted circulating CD4+ T cell subsets. A total of roughly 100,000,000 sorted cells were examined across all samples, and the number of cells per subset was strongly correlated with RNA yield.

CDR1 and CDR2 (MNHNY, SVGAGI) derive from the germline V gene (reference sequence). CDR3 length: 15 amino acids, cysteine to phenylalanine. The CDR3 DNA has 45 bases and is translated from base 1. Between the V and J ends, shortened by 6 bases and 0 bases respectively, the junction contains 9 bases. As to this clone: It has no known antigen specificity. No base-level quality is on record; no much larger clone is a single base apart.

The entire isolated RNA was reverse transcribed using the High Capacity cDNA Reverse Transcription Kit, and thus expressed TCRB transcripts were sequenced. Naive, central memory and regulatory T cell samples underwent deep immunoSEQ sequencing, averaging roughly 3.4 million total reads per sample. Sorted cells were lysed in RLT buffer and RNA was extracted with DNase-treated RNeasy Micro or Mini kits, depending on cell number. Each cell subset was processed separately to prevent cross-contamination, with patient and healthy donor samples processed together. TCRB sequences were amplified from cDNA with the immunoSEQ multiplex PCR, producing 87-bp fragments spanning the CDR3 region. The amplicons were sequenced using the Illumina HiSeq platform. The paper's processing steps were these. PCR bias was computationally corrected using synthetic template baselines, reads within Hamming distance 2 were collapsed, and singletons that could not be merged were discarded. Reads were aligned against IMGT so that V, D and J genes, CDR3 length and insertions or deletions at six rearrangement sites could be assigned. Within each subset, clonotype counts were normalized to sorted cell number, after which true diversity and Gini coefficients were computed with the tcR R package. The overlap coefficient, calculated on TCRB nucleotide sequences, was used to quantify repertoire sharing. Out-of-frame TCRB sequences from naive cells were analyzed as a proxy for the pre-selection repertoire. What TCRdb holds here is the immuneACCESS table cut down to in-frame rearrangements. Part of the clones is not present; checked against another copy, under half of the missing clones reflect an unresolved V gene, and the others are unexplained. D and trimming were read from the DNA, whereas the V and J calls and clone size are those reported in that table. This sample is represented by 160,000 or so clones; over 55% of them were singletons. The ten biggest clones cover 0.08% to 0.09% of the sample.

From each donor, a single peripheral blood sample of around 120 mL on average was drawn into heparinised tubes. A BD FACSAria II and a panel including CD45RO, CCR7, CD25, CD127, CD95 and CD27 were used to sort naive, central memory, regulatory and stem cell-like memory CD4+ T cells. A purity above 98% was achieved for all sorted populations. PBMCs were isolated right away by Lymphoprep density gradient centrifugation and were stained directly, without culture. To minimize batch effects, samples were stained and sorted in pairs, one healthy donor with one patient per experiment. Study-wide findings and limitations: A moderate but significant shortening of TCRB CDR3 length was observed in type 1 diabetes patients in all four CD4+ subsets. HLA sub-analyses involved small numbers of individuals, so any influence of HLA type on TCRB rearrangement remained unresolved. Sequencing cDNA rather than genomic DNA could over-represent highly expressing activated cells, although activation and CD3 levels did not differ between groups. Naive, central memory and regulatory TCRB repertoires appeared more similar among patients than among healthy donors. Patients with type 1 diabetes made fewer insertions and deleted more nucleotides at VDJ recombination sites, implying thymic rearrangement abnormalities. Shorter templates might have been favored by PCR, but patient and control samples were amplified and corrected together, so both groups would have been affected equally by any skew.

This chain is built from TRBV6-6 and TRBJ2-6, with no confidently assigned D gene. Sequenced: naive CD4+ T cells from blood. The cell subset or site tag for this specimen amounts to: true naive CD4+ T cells. The sequence came from a man aged 25 to 45 with type 1 diabetes. The DNA reads TGTGCCAGCAGGACGATCGGCTCTGGGGCCAACGTCCTGACTTTC. Its translation is CASRTIGSGANVLTF.